This TCR beta chain appears in the sequencing data of a study of blood T cell repertoires in COVID-19. Study information: Nucleic acid was either cDNA or gDNA, and it came from T cells, B-cell-depleted T cells, or PBMCs.

Researchers sorted participants into cohorts using their self-reported clinical history. For recovered donors of Cohort 3, there were two negative PCRs, clearance, or symptom resolution. The CDR3 is 17 amino acids. V was trimmed by 6 bases and J by 2 bases, leaving 17 bases between them. Germline CDR1 is PRHDT and CDR2 is FYEKMQ (reference sequence). Original data processing: Amplified reference gene primers provided the basis for estimating nucleated cell counts. Only in-frame clones appear in the TCRdb table, and some are missing; sequencing was by immunoSEQ multiplex PCR. Clone size and V and J calls were adopted from that table, with D and trimming inferred from the DNA. The repertoire holds 150,000 to 200,000 clones, roughly 90% seen once, with approximately 6.5% in the top ten.

The sequenced sample was PBMCs or T cells enriched from blood (not recorded which). This chain joins TRBV13 and TRBJ2-6, with D possibly being TRBD2 (7 bases). The receptor was isolated from a woman in her 50s who had recovered from COVID-19. The CDR3 region is CASSIYRGGAGANVLTF. The CDR3 DNA reads TGTGCCAGCAGTATATATCGAGGGGGGGCTGGGGCCAACGTCCTGACTTTC.